This T cell receptor (beta chain) was profiled in a study of OX40 agonist ivuxolimab in advanced cancers. The CDR3 has 16 residues. V dropped 0 bases and J dropped 3; count of bases not matched to a gene: 2. CDR1 is MNHEY and CDR2 is SVGAGI in the germline V gene. The assay was immunoSEQ multiplex PCR, and TCRdb's table has in-frame clones only and misses some. Of tens of thousands of clones listed, about 87% are singletons. The chain joins TRBV6-5 to TRBJ1-5; 10 bases fit TRBD1. The sample consisted of CD4+ or CD8+ T cells sorted from blood, taken in a trial of the OX40 agonist ivuxolimab. The TCR comes from an adult with an advanced solid tumor such as melanoma, head and neck, liver or kidney cancer. CDR3 sequence reads: CASSYSGQGPNQPQHF. DNA for the CDR3: TGTGCCAGCAGTTACTCGGGACAGGGGCCCAATCAGCCCCAGCATTTT.